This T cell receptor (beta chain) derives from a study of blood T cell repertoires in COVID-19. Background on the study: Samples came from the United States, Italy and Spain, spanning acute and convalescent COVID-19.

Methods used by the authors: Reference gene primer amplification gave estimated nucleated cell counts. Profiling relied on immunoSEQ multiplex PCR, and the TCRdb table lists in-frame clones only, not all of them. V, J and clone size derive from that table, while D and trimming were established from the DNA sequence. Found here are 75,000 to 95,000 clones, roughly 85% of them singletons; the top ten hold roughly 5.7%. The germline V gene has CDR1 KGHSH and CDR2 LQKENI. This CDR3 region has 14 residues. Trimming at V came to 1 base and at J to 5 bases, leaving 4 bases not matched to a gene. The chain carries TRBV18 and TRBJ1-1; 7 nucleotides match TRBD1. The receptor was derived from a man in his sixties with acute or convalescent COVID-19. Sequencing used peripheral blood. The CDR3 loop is CASSPRTGETEAFF. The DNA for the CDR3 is TGTGCCAGCTCACCACGAACAGGGGAGACTGAAGCTTTCTTT.